The following is a T cell receptor (beta chain) sequence with its context. The antigen is unknown. The CDR3 is 14 residues long. Per germline, CDR1 SGHTS and CDR2 YDEGEE. The V gene end was trimmed by 6 bases and the J gene end by 2 bases; junction bases not matched to a gene: 5. The PCR used 60 Vbeta and 13 Jbeta primers. Profiled with immunoSEQ multiplex PCR; TCRdb holds only in-frame clones, not every one. Of 120,000 or so clones in the sample, roughly 76% are singletons; the top ten hold 15% to 20%. This record belongs to a study of cytomegalovirus exposure and HLA in healthy donors. Overall study results and limits: Serostatus for CMV was the only available immune exposure information. Testing in vitro showed three CMV-associated chains specific for CMV antigens.

Source material: PBMCs. The V gene is TRBV5-8, the J gene TRBJ1-1, with 9 bases identical to TRBD1. This clonotype was obtained from a man in his forties or fifties in good health and CMV-seropositive. CDR3: CASTGQGLNTEAFF. The CDR3 bases are TGTGCCAGCACCGGACAGGGGTTAAACACTGAAGCTTTCTTT.